Detailed here is one T cell receptor (beta chain). These data belong to a study of blood T cell repertoires in COVID-19. Study-level information: Sources were T cells, B-cell-depleted T cells, or PBMCs; the material itself was cDNA or gDNA.

Germline V gene data show CDR1 as LGHDT and CDR2 as YNNKEL (reference sequence). V lost 8 bases and J 0 bases, leaving 10 bases between the germline ends. The CDR3 contains 14 residues. Clones were read by immunoSEQ multiplex PCR, and TCRdb kept only the in-frame ones, dropping some. This table has a few hundred thousand clones, under 90% appearing once. What the recovered Cohort 3 donors had was two negative PCRs, clearance, or symptom resolution. This sequence was found in an older woman who had recovered from COVID-19. Sequenced input: PBMCs or T cells enriched from blood (not recorded which). This chain links TRBV3-1 (or the pseudogene TRBV3-2) with TRBJ2-2; D not certain. The CDR3 nucleotides read TGTGCCAGCGCAGGAAACGCGAACACCGGGGAGCTGTTTTTT. This gives the protein CASAGNANTGELFF.